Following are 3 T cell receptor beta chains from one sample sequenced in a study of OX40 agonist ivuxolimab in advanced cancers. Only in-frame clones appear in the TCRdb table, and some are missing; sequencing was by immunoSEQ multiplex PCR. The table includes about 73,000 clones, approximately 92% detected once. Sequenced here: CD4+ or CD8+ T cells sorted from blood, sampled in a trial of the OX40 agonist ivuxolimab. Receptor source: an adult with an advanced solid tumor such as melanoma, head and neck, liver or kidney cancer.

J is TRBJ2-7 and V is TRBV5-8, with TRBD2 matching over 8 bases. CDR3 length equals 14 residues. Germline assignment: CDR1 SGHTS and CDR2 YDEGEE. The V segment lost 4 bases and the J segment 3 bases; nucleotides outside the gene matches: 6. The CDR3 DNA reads TGTGCCAGCAGCCTGACTAGCGCACACTACGAGCAGTACTTC. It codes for CASSLTSAHYEQYF.

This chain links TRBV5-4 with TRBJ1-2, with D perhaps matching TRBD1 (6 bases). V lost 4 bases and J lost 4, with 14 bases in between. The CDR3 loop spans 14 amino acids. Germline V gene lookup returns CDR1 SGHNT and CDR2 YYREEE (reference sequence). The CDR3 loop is CASSTGDTSYGYTF. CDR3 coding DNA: TGTGCCAGCAGCACCGGGGACACAAGCTATGGCTACACCTTC.

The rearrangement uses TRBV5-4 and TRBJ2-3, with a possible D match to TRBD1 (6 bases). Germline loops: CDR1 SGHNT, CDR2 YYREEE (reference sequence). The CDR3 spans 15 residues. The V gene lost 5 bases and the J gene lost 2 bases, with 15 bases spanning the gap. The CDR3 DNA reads TGTGCCAGCAGTCTACAGGGAGTGACCACAGATACGCAGTATTTT. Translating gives CASSLQGVTTDTQYF. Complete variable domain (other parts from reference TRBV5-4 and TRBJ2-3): ETGVTQSPTHLIKTRGQQVTLRCSSQSGHNTVSWYQQALGQGPQFIFQYYREEENGRGNFPPRFSGLQFPNYSSELNVNALELDDSALYLCASSLQGVTTDTQYFGPGTRLTVL.